This T cell receptor beta chain was profiled in a study of blood T cell repertoires in COVID-19. Study-wide context: The United States, Italy and Spain supplied acute and convalescent COVID-19 samples. Nucleic acid was either cDNA or gDNA, and it came from T cells, B-cell-depleted T cells, or PBMCs.

Trimming pared 4 bases from V and 3 bases from J, leaving 14 bases between. The V gene's germline CDR1 is LGHDT and CDR2 YNNKEL (reference sequence). The CDR3 contains 15 residues. Authors' processing steps: Estimation of nucleated cell counts was performed using reference gene primer amplification. Repertoires were generated with immunoSEQ multiplex PCR, while TCRdb's copy carries only in-frame clones and drops some. V, J and clone size are taken as reported in that table, and D and trimming were inferred from the DNA itself. The table shows about 99,000 clones, with around 83% occurring only once. The sequencing sample was made of peripheral blood. The origin of this receptor is a woman older than 75 with active or convalescent COVID-19. This chain connects TRBV3-1 (or the pseudogene TRBV3-2) to TRBJ2-3, with no clear D. DNA for the CDR3: TGTGCCAGCAGCCCAATGTACGAGGCGACAGATACGCAGTATTTT. Its protein is CASSPMYEATDTQYF.